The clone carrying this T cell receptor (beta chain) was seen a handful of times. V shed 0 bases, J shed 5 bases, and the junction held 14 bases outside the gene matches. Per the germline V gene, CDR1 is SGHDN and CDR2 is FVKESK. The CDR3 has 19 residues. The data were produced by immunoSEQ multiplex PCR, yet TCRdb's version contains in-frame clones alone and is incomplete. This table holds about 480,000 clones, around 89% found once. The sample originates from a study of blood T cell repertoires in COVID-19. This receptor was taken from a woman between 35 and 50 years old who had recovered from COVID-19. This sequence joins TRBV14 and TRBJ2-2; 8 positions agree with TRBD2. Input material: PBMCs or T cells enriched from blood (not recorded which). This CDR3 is CASSQDFGPSGSGTGELFF. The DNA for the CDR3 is TGTGCCAGCAGCCAAGATTTTGGTCCCAGCGGGAGCGGTACCGGGGAGCTGTTTTTT.